The 5 T cell receptor beta chains given below trace back to one sample, sequenced in a study of T-cell memory formation after mild COVID-19. Via MiXCR, TCRdb re-called the 5' RACE reads, giving one row per CDR3 protein. The sample lists 250,000 or so distinct CDR3 sequences; about 20% were seen once. Specimen: PBMCs or a T cell subset sorted from them (not recorded which). Receptors originate from a young man who had mild COVID-19 (a few samples of this study predate the infection). Cell type and time point are not known.

This clonotype was observed a single time. The gene calls are TRBV6-5 and TRBJ1-1, with D uncertain. Between the trimmed V and J ends, which lost 0 bases and 7 bases, there was a span of 6 bases. The CDR3 sequence is 12 residues long. The germline V gene encodes CDR1 MNHEY and CDR2 SVGAGI. CDR3 residues: CASSYSHGEAFF. The CDR3 DNA sequence: TGTGCCAGCAGTTACTCGCACGGTGAAGCTTTCTTT.

The table lists this clonotype with a few counts. J is TRBJ2-3 and V is TRBV5-1; TRBD2 might be the D (6 bases). From germline, CDR1 is SGHRS and CDR2 YFSETQ. Deletions cut 0 bases from V and 5 bases from J, with 13 bases between. The CDR3 extends over 15 amino acids. CDR3 in DNA: TGCGCCAGCAGCTTGGCCGCGGGGCCCCTAGATACGCAGTATTTT. Its translation is CASSLAAGPLDTQYF.

This chain uses TRBV4-2 with TRBJ2-3, with TRBD1 matching 9 bases. This CDR3 spans 15 amino acids. Germline assignment: CDR1 LGHNA and CDR2 YNFKEQ. Germline trimming cut 4 bases from V and 2 bases from J; bases unmatched to any gene: 4. CDR3: CASSLGTGFTDTQYF. Written as DNA, the CDR3 is TGTGCCAGCAGCCTTGGGACAGGGTTCACAGATACGCAGTATTTT.

The table lists this clonotype with a few counts. The chain links TRBV4-1 to TRBJ2-3; D is perhaps TRBD1 or TRBD2 (5 bases each). The germline V and J ends were trimmed by 4 bases and 2 bases, with 16 bases remaining between them. CDR3 length: 16 residues. Germline V gene data show CDR1 as MGHRA and CDR2 as YSYEKL. The CDR3 nucleotides are TGCGCCAGCAGCCGAAGGATCCGGGACCCCACAGATACGCAGTATTTT. Translated: CASSRRIRDPTDTQYF.

V usage is TRBV2 and J usage is TRBJ2-1; D gene unclear. Germline V gene lookup returns CDR1 SNHLY and CDR2 FYNNEI. This CDR3 has 11 amino acids. With 10 bases removed from V and 0 bases from J, the gap between germline ends came to 4 bases. The CDR3 protein is CATGSYNEQFF. The DNA of the CDR3 is TGTGCCACCGGCTCCTACAATGAGCAGTTCTTC.